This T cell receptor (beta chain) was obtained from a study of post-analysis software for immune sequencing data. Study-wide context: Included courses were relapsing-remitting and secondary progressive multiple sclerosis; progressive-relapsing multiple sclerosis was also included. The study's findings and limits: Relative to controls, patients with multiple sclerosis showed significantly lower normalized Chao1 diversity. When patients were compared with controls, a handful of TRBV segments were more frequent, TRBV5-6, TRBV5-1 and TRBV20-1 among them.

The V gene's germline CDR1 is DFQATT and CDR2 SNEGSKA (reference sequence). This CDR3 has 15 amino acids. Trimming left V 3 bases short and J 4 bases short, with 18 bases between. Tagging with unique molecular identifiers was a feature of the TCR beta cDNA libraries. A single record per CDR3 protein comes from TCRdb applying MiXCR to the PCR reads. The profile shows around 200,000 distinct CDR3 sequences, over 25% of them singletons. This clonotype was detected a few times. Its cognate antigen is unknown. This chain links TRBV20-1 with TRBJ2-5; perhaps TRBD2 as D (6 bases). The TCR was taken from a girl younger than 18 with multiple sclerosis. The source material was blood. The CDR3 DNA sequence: TGCAGTGCTAGTGGGGTGGAGGGGTGGGGAGAGACCCAGTACTTC. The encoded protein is CSASGVEGWGETQYF.